This T cell receptor (beta chain) was observed in a study of response to subunit inactivated influenza vaccine. TCRdb independently ran MiXCR on the RT-PCR reads; one entry per CDR3 protein. The table has 860,000 or so distinct CDR3 sequences, approximately 22% seen once. V was pared by 4 bases and J by 10 bases, with 12 bases between. Germline V gene sequence: CDR1 LGHNA, CDR2 YSLEER. This CDR3 spans 12 amino acids. This clonotype was detected a few times. The sample here was PBMCs from blood, taken less than 6 days after vaccination. V and J are TRBV4-3 and TRBJ2-3; D is undetermined. This receptor was taken from a man over 45 who received an inactivated influenza vaccine. In DNA, the CDR3 is TGCGCCAGCAGCCCCGATTTGAAGGCGCAGTATTTT. Translation: CASSPDLKAQYF.